This TCR beta chain emerged from a study of OX40 agonist ivuxolimab in advanced cancers. As for the study more broadly: The costimulatory receptor OX40 (CD134) was targeted by ivuxolimab, a fully human IgG2 agonistic monoclonal antibody. Intravenous ivuxolimab was administered to patients every 2 weeks at six dose levels: 0.01, 0.1, 0.3, 1.5, 3 and 10 mg/kg. Of the approximately 50 patients in dose escalation, about 20 had hepatocellular carcinoma, about 15 had melanoma, 9 had renal cell carcinoma and 9 had head and neck cancer. In the dose-escalation cohort, more than 75% of patients were male, and the mean age was roughly 60 years, with a range of 23 to 79. Patients were allowed to have had prior anti-PD-1, anti-PD-L1 or anti-CTLA-4 therapy, and around 40% of the dose-escalation patients had previously received checkpoint inhibitors. Partial responses occurred in three dose-escalation patients, of whom one had hepatocellular carcinoma and two had cutaneous melanoma. Peripheral TCRbeta sequencing aimed to test whether ivuxolimab altered TCR sequence diversity and caused clonal T-cell expansion. The monotherapy dose-escalation portion (N ≈ 52 patients) of the phase I ivuxolimab trial is reported in the paper. Study-wide findings and limitations: After ivuxolimab, expanded clones were on average more numerous among CD8+ T cells than among CD4+ T cells. Clonal expansion of both CD4+ and CD8+ blood T cells was observed from baseline to week 6 at doses 0.1 to 3.0 mg/kg. The antigen specificity of the peripheral T cells that underwent clonal expansion was not determined. Low levels of normalized T-cell clonal expansion were also seen in some patients who did not respond. Partial responders in the 0.1-3.0 mg/kg groups had among the lowest normalized peripheral clonal expansion, especially among CD8+ T cells.

The trial excluded patients who had a history of autoimmune disease or were on systemic immunosuppression. In every dose cohort, peripheral blood was drawn for TCR sequencing at baseline, cycle 4 day 1, and cycle 7 day 1. Samples came from an open-label, multicenter, first-in-human phase I dose-escalation trial of ivuxolimab. Adults with locally advanced or metastatic melanoma, renal cell, hepatocellular, or head and neck squamous cell carcinoma were enrolled in the trial. CD4+ and CD8+ T cells were sorted separately from peripheral blood before TCR sequencing. Regarding this clone: Its antigen remains undetermined. There are no base qualities to consult, and no much larger clone falls within one base.

Genomic DNA was isolated from the sorted cells so that the TCRbeta CDR3 region could be sequenced. TCRbeta CDR3 regions were sequenced using the immunoSEQ Assay. The source is immuneACCESS, and TCRdb retained only in-frame sequences with V and J called. Part of the clones is not carried over; for the studies checked, unresolved V genes explain less than half of this, and the remainder is unexplained. This sample comprises 95,000 to 150,000 clones, 85% to 95% of them detected only once. The top ten hold 0.15% to 0.16% of the sample. The CDR3 runs 17 amino acids, cysteine and phenylalanine included. Of all the DNA, just the CDR3 is kept, 51 bases in frame from base 1. V is cut back by 4 bases and J by 5 bases, with 12 bases in the junction unmatched. CDR1 and CDR2, per the germline V gene, are SGHDT and YYEEEE.

This TCR derives from an adult with an advanced solid tumor such as melanoma, head and neck, liver or kidney cancer. Recombination joined TRBV5-6 with TRBJ2-3; 11 central nucleotides agree with TRBD2. The specimen was CD4+ or CD8+ T cells sorted from blood, collected in a trial of the OX40 agonist ivuxolimab. Read as DNA, the sequence is TGTGCCAGCAGCCCCTTGGGAGTTAGCGGGAGGGTAGATACGCAGTATTTT. This translates into CASSPLGVSGRVDTQYF.